These 18 T cell receptor beta chains were sequenced from one sample in a study of blood T cell repertoires in COVID-19 (TCRdb year 2020). Libraries were built with the immunoSEQ multiplex PCR assay. As stored in TCRdb, this immuneACCESS dataset retains in-frame rearrangements with V and J assigned. A fraction of the clones does not appear; measured against another copy, unresolved V genes explain less than half of the discrepancy, and the remainder lacks a known reason. In all, the sample holds about 270,000 clones, and 86% of those were seen once. Approximately 8.2% of the sample belongs to the ten largest clones. The sequencing input was peripheral blood. Receptors were obtained from a man between 40 and 49 years old with active or convalescent COVID-19.

The chain uses TRBV18 and TRBJ2-3; TRBD1 is a possible D gene (6 bases). The CDR3 is 16 amino acids. The germline V and J ends were trimmed by 5 bases and 0 bases, with 15 bases remaining between them. Germline V gives CDR1 KGHSH, CDR2 LQKENI. Written as DNA, the CDR3 is TGTGCCAGCTCAGTAACAGGGCGTTCGAGCACAGATACGCAGTATTTT. This sequence encodes CASSVTGRSSTDTQYF.

The chain couples TRBV19 to TRBJ1-5; 9 nucleotides match TRBD1. The CDR3 runs 15 residues. V trimming: 7 bases; J trimming: 7 bases; junction bases outside the gene matches: 11. Germline V gene sequence: CDR1 LNHDA, CDR2 SQIVND (reference sequence). In DNA form, the CDR3 reads TGTGCCAGTACCACACCGGGACAGGGCGGGCAGCCCCAGCATTTT. Translation: CASTTPGQGGQPQHF.

As for this clone: Germline is not matched at one junction end, which may reflect a read error. The DNA for the CDR3 is TGTGCCAGTAGTATAGGCACAGGCTCGGGCCTCTTC. It yields the protein CASSIGTGSGLF. The V call is TRBV19, the J call TRBJ1-2; D perhaps matches TRBD1 (5 bases). This CDR3 is built from 12 residues. CDR1 is LNHDA, CDR2 SQIVND, per germline (reference sequence).

V and J are TRBV24-1 and TRBJ2-3; D unclear. CDR3 length: 15 residues. V lost 5 bases to trimming and J lost 0 bases, with 11 bases between them. Germline V gives CDR1 KGHDR, CDR2 SFDVKD. The CDR3 loop reads CATSGYMASTDTQYF. The CDR3 bases are TGTGCCACCAGTGGTTACATGGCCAGCACAGATACGCAGTATTTT.

The chain joins TRBV5-6 to TRBJ2-1, with TRBD2 matching over 8 bases. Germline V lookup: CDR1 SGHDT, CDR2 YYEEEE. The length of the CDR3 is 13 residues. J lost 6 bases, V lost 3 bases, and 2 bases had no gene match. CDR3 bases: TGTGCCAGCAGCTATGGGACTAGCAATGAGCAGTTCTTC. Protein sequence: CASSYGTSNEQFF.

This chain links TRBV28 with TRBJ2-1; TRBD2 matches at 12 bases. The ends lost 4 bases at V and 2 bases at J; junction bases unmatched: 9. Germline V CDR1 and CDR2: MDHEN, SYDVKM. CDR3 length: 18 residues. CDR3 amino acids: CASSSSTSGGPTYNEQFF. CDR3 coding DNA: TGTGCCAGCAGTTCCTCGACTAGCGGGGGCCCGACCTACAATGAGCAGTTCTTC.

The V and J genes are TRBV21-1 and TRBJ2-7; the listed D gene, TRBD2, was not tested against the DNA. TRBV21-1 represents a pseudogene. The CDR3 has 18 residues. The CDR3 spells CASFFKGMGLAGVREQYF. CDR3 nucleotide sequence: TGTGCCAGCTTTTTTAAGGGTATGGGACTAGCGGGAGTCCGCGAGCAGTACTTC.

There are a few counts of this clone. The V and J genes are TRBV5-1 and TRBJ2-2; 14 nucleotides align to TRBD2. J lost 6 bases, V lost 4 bases, and 14 bases had no gene match. In germline, CDR1 is SGHRS, CDR2 YFSETQ. The length of the CDR3 is 19 residues. CDR3 DNA: TGCGCCAGCAGCCCCCATACCGGGGGACTAGCGGGAGCTGCCGGGGAGCTGTTTTTT. This codes for CASSPHTGGLAGAAGELFF.

V usage is TRBV27 and J usage is TRBJ1-4; 7 bases agree with TRBD1. Germline lookup yields CDR1 MNHEY and CDR2 SMNVEV (reference sequence). V dropped 3 bases and J dropped 2; count of bases not matched to a gene: 0. The CDR3 runs to 14 residues. The CDR3 sequence is CASSFRGTNEKLFF. In nucleotides, the CDR3 is TGTGCCAGCAGTTTCAGGGGGACTAATGAAAAACTGTTTTTT.

The chain has TRBV2 and TRBJ2-3; 7 bases are a match to TRBD1. This CDR3 contains 15 residues. The V gene's germline CDR1 is SNHLY and CDR2 FYNNEI. Trimming cost V 4 bases and J 0 bases; bases outside gene matches: 4. The CDR3 coding sequence is TGTGCCAGCAGTGCCGGACAGGTTAGCACAGATACGCAGTATTTT. Amino acid sequence: CASSAGQVSTDTQYF. Based on the CDR3 plus reference TRBV2 and TRBJ2-3, the full variable domain is EPEVTQTPSHQVTQMGQEVILRCVPISNHLYFYWYRQILGQKVEFLVSFYNNEISEKSEIFDDQFSVERPDGSNFTLKIRSTKLEDSAMYFCASSAGQVSTDTQYFGPGTRLTVL.

The chain recombines TRBV5-1 with TRBJ1-1; 9 bases fit TRBD1. Per germline, CDR1 SGHRS and CDR2 YFSETQ. The CDR3 extends over 16 amino acids. V lost 2 bases, J lost 2 bases, and 7 bases stayed unmatched. CDR3: CASSFRTGDFNTEAFF. The CDR3, as DNA: TGCGCCAGCAGCTTCCGGACAGGGGATTTTAACACTGAAGCTTTCTTT.

This clone was detected a few times. V is TRBV19 and J is TRBJ1-2, with 7 bases lining up with TRBD1. The CDR3 spans 14 residues. Per the germline V gene, CDR1 is LNHDA and CDR2 is SQIVND (reference sequence). The J segment lost 8 bases and the V segment lost 3 bases, leaving 9 bases of the junction unmatched. The chain's CDR3 is CASSIDARGRGYTF. CDR3 bases: TGTGCCAGTAGTATCGACGCCAGGGGGAGAGGCTACACCTTC.

The rearrangement joins TRBV6-5 to TRBJ1-2; perhaps TRBD1 as D (5 bases). The V gene lost 8 bases and the J gene lost 8 bases, with 15 bases spanning the gap. The germline gives CDR1 MNHEY, CDR2 SVGAGI. The CDR3 is made up of 12 amino acids. The CDR3 nucleotides are TGTGCCAGCGGAGGGGCCCCCGGAGGCTACACCTTC. Amino acids: CASGGAPGGYTF.

The V gene is TRBV7-3, the J gene TRBJ1-1; D unresolved. CDR1 and CDR2 from the germline V gene are SGHTA and FQGTGA. There are 13 residues in the CDR3. V was cut by 2 bases and J by 5 bases, with 9 bases left in between. The CDR3 DNA reads TGTGCCAGCAGCTTACAGGAAACGACTGAAGCTTTCTTT. Protein: CASSLQETTEAFF.

This clone was observed a single time. The J gene is TRBJ1-3, the V gene TRBV5-1; 9 bases fit TRBD1. Germline CDR1 SGHRS, CDR2 YFSETQ. This CDR3 has 15 residues. The ends lost 0 bases at V and 7 bases at J; junction bases unmatched: 5. This CDR3 reads CASSLDRGLRNTIYF. The DNA of the CDR3 is TGCGCCAGCAGCTTGGACAGGGGGCTTCGGAACACCATATATTTT.

The rearrangement links TRBV5-1 to TRBJ2-4, with 7 bases that match TRBD1. Germline trimming cut 4 bases from V and 5 bases from J; bases unmatched to any gene: 3. The CDR3 loop spans 13 amino acids. Germline V gives CDR1 SGHRS, CDR2 YFSETQ. The CDR3 DNA reads as TGCGCCAGCAGCAGGGGGCGAGAAAACATTCAGTACTTC. Its translation is CASSRGRENIQYF.

This clone was detected ten times or more. The chain carries TRBV9 and TRBJ2-1, with 8 bases aligning to TRBD2. Germline V gives CDR1 SGDLS, CDR2 YYNGEE. V lost 0 bases, J lost 2 bases, and 7 bases stayed unmatched. The CDR3 totals 17 residues. The CDR3 reads CASSVEGAGVPYNEQFF. CDR3 coding DNA: TGTGCCAGCAGCGTAGAGGGAGCGGGGGTCCCCTACAATGAGCAGTTCTTC.

J is TRBJ2-1 and V is TRBV27; 16 nucleotides agree with TRBD2. Germline lookup yields CDR1 MNHEY and CDR2 SMNVEV (reference sequence). CDR3 length equals 16 residues. V lost 5 bases and J lost 9; bases outside the gene matches: 7. The CDR3 region is CASSSGTSGRGGEQFF. CDR3 bases: TGTGCCAGCAGTAGCGGGACTAGCGGGAGGGGGGGTGAGCAGTTCTTC.